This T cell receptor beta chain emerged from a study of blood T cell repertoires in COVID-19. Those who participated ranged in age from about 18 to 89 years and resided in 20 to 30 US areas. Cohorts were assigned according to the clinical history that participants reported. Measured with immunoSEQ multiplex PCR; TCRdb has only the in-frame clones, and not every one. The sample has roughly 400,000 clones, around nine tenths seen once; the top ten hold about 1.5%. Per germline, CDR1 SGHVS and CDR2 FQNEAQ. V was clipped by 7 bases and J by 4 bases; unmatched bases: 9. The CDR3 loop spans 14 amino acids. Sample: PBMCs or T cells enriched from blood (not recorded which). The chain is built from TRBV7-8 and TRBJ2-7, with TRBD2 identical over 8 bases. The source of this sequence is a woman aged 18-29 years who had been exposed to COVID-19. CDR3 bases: TGTGCCAGCACTCGGGGGGGGTCCTCGTACGAGCAGTACTTC. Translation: CASTRGGSSYEQYF.